The 7 T cell receptor beta chains listed next were all sequenced from one sample in a study of blood T cell repertoires in COVID-19. Repertoires were generated with immunoSEQ multiplex PCR, while TCRdb's copy carries only in-frame clones and drops some. The data show tens of thousands of clones, 84% seen once. The sample consisted of peripheral blood. The receptors were sampled from a man aged 60 to 69 with acute or convalescent COVID-19.

The chain combines TRBV19 with TRBJ1-4; 11 positions match TRBD1. The CDR3 length is 14 residues. V trimming: 1 base; J trimming: 8 bases; junction bases outside the gene matches: 0. Germline CDR1 LNHDA, CDR2 SQIVND (reference sequence). The CDR3: CASSIGTGGEKLFF. Written as DNA, the CDR3 is TGTGCCAGTAGTATAGGGACAGGGGGCGAAAAACTGTTTTTT.

V gene TRBV29-1 combines with J gene TRBJ1-5; perhaps TRBD1 as D (5 bases). V lost 5 bases, J lost 7 bases, and 21 bases lay in between. CDR3 length: 15 residues. Germline CDR1 SQVTM, CDR2 ANQGSEA. The DNA of the CDR3 is TGCAGCGTTATAATCCAGGGCTCCGCCGGGCAGCCCCAGCATTTT. This sequence encodes CSVIIQGSAGQPQHF.

This chain uses TRBV20-1 with TRBJ2-7; maybe TRBD2 (5 bases). CDR1 DFQATT and CDR2 SNEGSKA come from the germline V gene (reference sequence). Trimming stripped 3 bases from V and 7 bases from J, with 13 bases between. The CDR3 contains 12 residues. CDR3 sequence (DNA): TGCAGTGCTAGTTTCGGGATAAGGGAGCAGTACTTC. Protein: CSASFGIREQYF.

This chain connects TRBV7-2 to TRBJ2-3; 12 positions match TRBD2. The CDR3 consists of 14 residues. V gave up 4 bases and J gave up 6 bases; unmatched junction bases: 2. CDR1 and CDR2 (germline): SGHTA, FQGNSA. DNA for the CDR3: TGTGCCAGCAGCTCTAGCGGGGGGGCGGATACGCAGTATTTT. It specifies CASSSSGGADTQYF.

V usage is TRBV6-5 and J usage is TRBJ1-2; D remains ambiguous. CDR3 length: 14 residues. Trimming took off 4 bases at V and 2 bases at J, with 11 bases between the two ends. Germline assignment: CDR1 MNHEY and CDR2 SVGAGI. DNA for the CDR3: TGTGCCAGCAGTTCACCCTACGGGAACTATGGCTACACCTTC. Amino acid sequence: CASSSPYGNYGYTF.

The V call is TRBV27, the J call TRBJ2-3, with 8 bases identical to TRBD1. Germline V gene data show CDR1 as MNHEY and CDR2 as SMNVEV (reference sequence). V shed 1 base and J 2 bases; nucleotides not matched to a gene: 8. CDR3 length: 17 amino acids. This CDR3 reads CASSLLTGAGPTDTQYF. CDR3 DNA: TGTGCCAGCAGTTTATTGACAGGGGCCGGGCCCACAGATACGCAGTATTTT.

This clone was picked up many times. The chain employs TRBV12-3 or TRBV12-4 and TRBJ1-1; maybe TRBD1 (6 bases). Trimming shortened V by 6 bases and J by 2 bases, and 10 bases separated the two germline ends. CDR3 length: 13 amino acids. The CDR3 region is CASSPQGNTEAFF. The CDR3 DNA reads TGTGCCAGCAGCCCACAGGGAAACACTGAAGCTTTCTTT.